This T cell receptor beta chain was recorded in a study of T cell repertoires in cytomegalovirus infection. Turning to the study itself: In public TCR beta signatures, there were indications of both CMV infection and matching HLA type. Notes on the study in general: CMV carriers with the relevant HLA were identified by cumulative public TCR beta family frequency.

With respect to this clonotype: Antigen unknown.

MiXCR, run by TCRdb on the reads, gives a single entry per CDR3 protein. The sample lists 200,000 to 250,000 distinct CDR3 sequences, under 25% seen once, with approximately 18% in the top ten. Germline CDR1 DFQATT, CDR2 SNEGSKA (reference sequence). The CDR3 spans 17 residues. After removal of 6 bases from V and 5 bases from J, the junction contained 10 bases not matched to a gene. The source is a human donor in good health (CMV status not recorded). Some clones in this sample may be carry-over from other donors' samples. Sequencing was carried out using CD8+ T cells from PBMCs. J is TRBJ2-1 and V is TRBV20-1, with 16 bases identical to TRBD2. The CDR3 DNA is TGCAGTGCCAGGGGGACTAGCGGGGGGGCCGCTGACAATGAGCAGTTCTTC. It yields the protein CSARGTSGGAADNEQFF.